The 5 T cell receptor beta chains below were found in one sample sequenced in a study of CD8 T cells in ankylosing spondylitis. General study findings and limits: In ankylosing spondylitis blood, a motif of seven to nine highly homologous TCR beta variants appeared characteristic.

TCRdb re-derived calls from the 5' RACE reads in MiXCR, one entry per CDR3 protein. The sample consists of under 950,000 distinct CDR3 sequences, under 20% of them appearing once. No antigens are known for them. Sequencing used blood, either unsorted or a sorted T cell fraction (not recorded which). The receptors stem from a male donor with ankylosing spondylitis.

This clonotype has just a few counts. The rearrangement joins TRBV7-2 to TRBJ2-7; 9 bases line up with TRBD1. The germline CDR1 and CDR2 sequences are SGHTA and FQGNSA. This CDR3 region has 15 residues. J was trimmed by 5 bases and V by 6 bases; bases with no gene match: 11. As DNA, the CDR3 is TGTGCCAGCAGTCGCGCCGGGACAGGGACCCACGAGCAGTACTTC. Translated: CASSRAGTGTHEQYF. Variable domain in full (rest from reference TRBV7-2 and TRBJ2-7): GAGVSQSPSNKVTEKGKDVELRCDPISGHTALYWYRQSLGQGLEFLIYFQGNSAPDKSGLPSDRFSAERTGGSVSTLTIQRTQQEDSAVYLCASSRAGTGTHEQYFGPGTRLTVT.

In this sample, this clonotype turned up many times. The chain couples TRBV4-3 to TRBJ2-7, with TRBD2 matching over 9 bases. J was trimmed by 2 bases and V by 0 bases; bases with no gene match: 5. The germline V gene has CDR1 LGHNA and CDR2 YSLEER. The CDR3 extends over 16 amino acids. CDR3 amino acids: CASSQDHAGGPYEQYF. In nucleotides, the CDR3 is TGCGCCAGCAGCCAAGATCATGCGGGAGGGCCCTACGAGCAGTACTTC.

This clonotype was found a few times. The rearrangement uses TRBV7-3 and TRBJ2-1; no firm D call. Germline V CDR1 and CDR2: SGHTA, FQGTGA. The CDR3 length is 16 residues. Between the trimmed V and J ends, which lost 2 bases and 3 bases, there was a span of 14 bases. The CDR3 here is CASSLVRRERYNEQFF. DNA of the CDR3: TGTGCCAGCAGCTTAGTTCGGCGAGAGCGCTACAATGAGCAGTTCTTC.

V and J are TRBV28 and TRBJ1-1; D is uncertain. V lost 4 bases and J 0 bases, leaving 9 bases between the germline ends. The length of the CDR3 is 14 residues. The V gene's germline CDR1 is MDHEN and CDR2 SYDVKM. Written as DNA, the CDR3 is TGTGCCAGCAGTTACCGGATCATGAACACTGAAGCTTTCTTT. Protein sequence: CASSYRIMNTEAFF.

The table lists this clonotype with a few counts. This chain joins TRBV29-1 and TRBJ2-1, with TRBD2 identical over 9 bases. Germline V gene sequence: CDR1 SQVTM, CDR2 ANQGSEA. The J segment lost 1 base and the V segment lost 4 bases, leaving 2 bases of the junction unmatched. This CDR3 is built from 14 residues. The CDR3 loop reads CSVGGRGSYNEQFF. CDR3 nucleotides: TGCAGCGTTGGCGGGAGGGGTTCCTACAATGAGCAGTTCTTC.